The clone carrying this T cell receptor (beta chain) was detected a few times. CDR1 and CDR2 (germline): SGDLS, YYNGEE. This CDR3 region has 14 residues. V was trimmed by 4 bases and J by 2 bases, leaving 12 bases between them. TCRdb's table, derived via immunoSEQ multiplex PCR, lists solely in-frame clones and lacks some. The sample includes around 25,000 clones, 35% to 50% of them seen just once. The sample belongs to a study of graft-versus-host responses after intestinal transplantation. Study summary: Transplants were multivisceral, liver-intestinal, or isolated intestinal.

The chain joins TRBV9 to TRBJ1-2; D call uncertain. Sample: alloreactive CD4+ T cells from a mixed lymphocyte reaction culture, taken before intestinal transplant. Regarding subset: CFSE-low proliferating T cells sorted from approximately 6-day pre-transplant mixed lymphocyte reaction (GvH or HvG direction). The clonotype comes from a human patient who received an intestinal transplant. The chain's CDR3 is CASSQRTGNYGYTF. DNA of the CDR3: TGTGCCAGCAGCCAAAGGACGGGAAACTATGGCTACACCTTC.